The T cell receptor (beta chain) described here comes from a study of T cell repertoires in cytomegalovirus infection. About the study: From public TCR beta signatures came an indication of both CMV infection and matching HLA type.

Using its own MiXCR run on the reads, TCRdb lists one record per CDR3 protein. The sample consists of 450,000 to 550,000 distinct CDR3 sequences, about 15% of them appearing once. Germline V gene lookup returns CDR1 SQVTM and CDR2 ANQGSEA. The CDR3 is 15 amino acids. Between the trimmed V and J ends, which lost 2 bases and 4 bases, there was a span of 17 bases. About this clonotype itself: Its antigen remains unidentified.

Study-level points and caveats: There were carriers of CMV plus the relevant HLA, and cumulative public TCR beta family frequency identified them. HLA-C-restricted CMV-specific TCR beta clonotypes were dominant in the ex vivo response.

This TCR was sampled from a human donor in good health (CMV status not recorded). Some clones in this sample may be carry-over from other donors' samples. The sequenced sample consisted of CD8+ T cells from PBMCs. This chain connects TRBV29-1 to TRBJ1-2, with D hard to call. The CDR3 DNA is TGCAGCGTTGAAAGCGGGGATTCGGACGTCTATGGCTACACCTTC. It yields the protein CSVESGDSDVYGYTF.